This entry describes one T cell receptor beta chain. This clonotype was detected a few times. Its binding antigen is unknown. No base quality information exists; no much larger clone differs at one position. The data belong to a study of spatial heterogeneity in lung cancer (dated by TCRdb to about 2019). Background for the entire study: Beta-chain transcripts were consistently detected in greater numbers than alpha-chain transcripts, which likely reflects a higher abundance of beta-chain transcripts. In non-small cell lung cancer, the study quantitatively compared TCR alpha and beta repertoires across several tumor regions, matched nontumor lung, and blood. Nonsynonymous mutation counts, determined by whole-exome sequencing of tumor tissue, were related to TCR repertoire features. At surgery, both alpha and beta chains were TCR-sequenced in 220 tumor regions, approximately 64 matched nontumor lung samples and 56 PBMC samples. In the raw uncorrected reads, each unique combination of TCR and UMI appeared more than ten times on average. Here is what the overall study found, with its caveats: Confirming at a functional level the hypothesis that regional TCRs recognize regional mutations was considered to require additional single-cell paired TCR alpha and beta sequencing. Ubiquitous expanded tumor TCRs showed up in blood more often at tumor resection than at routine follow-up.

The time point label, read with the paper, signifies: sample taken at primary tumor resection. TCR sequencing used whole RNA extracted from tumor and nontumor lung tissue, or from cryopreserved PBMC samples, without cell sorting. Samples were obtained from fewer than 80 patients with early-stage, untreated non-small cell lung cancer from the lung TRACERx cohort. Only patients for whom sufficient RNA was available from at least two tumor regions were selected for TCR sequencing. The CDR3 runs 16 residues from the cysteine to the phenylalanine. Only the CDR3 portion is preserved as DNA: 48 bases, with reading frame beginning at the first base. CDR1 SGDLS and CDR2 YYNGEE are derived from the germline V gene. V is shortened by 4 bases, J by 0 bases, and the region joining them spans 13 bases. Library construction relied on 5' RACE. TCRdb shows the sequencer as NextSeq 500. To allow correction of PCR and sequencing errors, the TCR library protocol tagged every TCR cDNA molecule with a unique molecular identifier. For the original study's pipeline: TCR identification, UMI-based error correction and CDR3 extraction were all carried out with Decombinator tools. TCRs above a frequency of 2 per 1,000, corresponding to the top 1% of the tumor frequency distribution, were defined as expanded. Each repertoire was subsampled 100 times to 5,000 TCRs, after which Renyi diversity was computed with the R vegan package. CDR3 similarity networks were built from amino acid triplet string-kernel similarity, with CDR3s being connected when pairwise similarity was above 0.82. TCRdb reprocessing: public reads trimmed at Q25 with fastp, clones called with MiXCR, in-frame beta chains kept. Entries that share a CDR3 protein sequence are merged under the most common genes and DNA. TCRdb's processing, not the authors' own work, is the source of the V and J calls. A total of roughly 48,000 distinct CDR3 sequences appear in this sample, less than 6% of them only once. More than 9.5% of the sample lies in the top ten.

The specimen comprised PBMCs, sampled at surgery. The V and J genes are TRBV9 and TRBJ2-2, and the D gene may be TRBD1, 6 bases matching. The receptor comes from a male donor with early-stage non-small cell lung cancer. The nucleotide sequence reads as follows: TGTGCCAGCAGCCCCAGGACAGTATCGAACACCGGGGAGCTGTTTTTT. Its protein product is CASSPRTVSNTGELFF.